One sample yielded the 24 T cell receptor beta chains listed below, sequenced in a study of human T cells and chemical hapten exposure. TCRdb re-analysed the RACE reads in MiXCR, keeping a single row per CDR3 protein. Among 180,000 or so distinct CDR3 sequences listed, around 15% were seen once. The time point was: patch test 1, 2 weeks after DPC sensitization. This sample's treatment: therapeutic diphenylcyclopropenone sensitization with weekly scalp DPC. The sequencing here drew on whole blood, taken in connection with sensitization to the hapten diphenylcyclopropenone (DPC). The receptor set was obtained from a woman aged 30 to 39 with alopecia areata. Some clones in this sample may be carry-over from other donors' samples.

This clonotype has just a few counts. CDR3 region: CASSEFSIRETQYF. As DNA, the CDR3 is TGCGCCAGCAGTGAGTTTTCGATTCGAGAGACCCAGTACTTC. V and J are TRBV10-2 and TRBJ2-5; D is undetermined. This CDR3 comprises 14 residues. Germline CDR1 and CDR2: WSHSY and SAAADI. V was clipped by 1 base and J by 4 bases, with 10 bases between them.

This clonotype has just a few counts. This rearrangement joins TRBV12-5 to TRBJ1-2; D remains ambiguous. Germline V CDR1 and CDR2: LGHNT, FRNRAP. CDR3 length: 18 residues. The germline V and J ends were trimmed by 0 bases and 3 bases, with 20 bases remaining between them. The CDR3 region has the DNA TGTGCTAGTGGTTTGGTAAGCTCCTTTGAGCCGGACCACTATGGCTACACCTTC. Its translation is CASGLVSSFEPDHYGYTF.

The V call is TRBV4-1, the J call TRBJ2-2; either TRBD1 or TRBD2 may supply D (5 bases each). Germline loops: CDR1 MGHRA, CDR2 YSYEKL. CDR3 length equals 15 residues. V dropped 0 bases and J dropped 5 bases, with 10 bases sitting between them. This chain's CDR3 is CASSQDPGTTGELFF. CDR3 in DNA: TGCGCCAGCAGCCAAGATCCGGGGACGACCGGGGAGCTGTTTTTT.

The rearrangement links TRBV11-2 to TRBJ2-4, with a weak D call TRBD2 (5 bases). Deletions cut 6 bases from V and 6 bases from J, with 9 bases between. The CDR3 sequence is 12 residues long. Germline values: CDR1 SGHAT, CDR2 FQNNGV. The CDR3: CASSLGGNIQYF. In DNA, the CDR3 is TGTGCCAGCAGTCTAGGAGGAAACATTCAGTACTTC.

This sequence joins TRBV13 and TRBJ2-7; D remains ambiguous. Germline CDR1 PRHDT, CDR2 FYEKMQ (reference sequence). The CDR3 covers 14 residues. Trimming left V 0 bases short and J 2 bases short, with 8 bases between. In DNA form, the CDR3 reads TGTGCCAGCAGCTTAGGGACCGCGACCTACGAGCAGTACTTC. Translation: CASSLGTATYEQYF.

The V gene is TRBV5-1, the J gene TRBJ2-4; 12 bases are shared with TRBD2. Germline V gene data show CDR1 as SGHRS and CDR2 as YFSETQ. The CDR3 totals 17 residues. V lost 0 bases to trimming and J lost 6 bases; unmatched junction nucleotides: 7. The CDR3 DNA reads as TGCGCCAGCAGCTTGGTGGCTAGCGGGAGGGCTCGAAACATTCAGTACTTC. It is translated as CASSLVASGRARNIQYF. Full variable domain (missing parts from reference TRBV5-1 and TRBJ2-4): KAGVTQTPRYLIKTRGQQVTLSCSPISGHRSVSWYQQTPGQGLQFLFEYFSETQRNKGNFPGRFSGRQFSNSRSEMNVSTLELGDSALYLCASSLVASGRARNIQYFGAGTRLSVL.

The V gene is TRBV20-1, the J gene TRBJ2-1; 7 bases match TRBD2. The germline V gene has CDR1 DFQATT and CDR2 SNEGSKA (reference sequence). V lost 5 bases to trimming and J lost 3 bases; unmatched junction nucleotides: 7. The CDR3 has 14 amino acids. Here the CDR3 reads CSAPSGVYYNEQFF. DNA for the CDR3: TGCAGTGCTCCGAGCGGGGTATACTACAATGAGCAGTTCTTC.

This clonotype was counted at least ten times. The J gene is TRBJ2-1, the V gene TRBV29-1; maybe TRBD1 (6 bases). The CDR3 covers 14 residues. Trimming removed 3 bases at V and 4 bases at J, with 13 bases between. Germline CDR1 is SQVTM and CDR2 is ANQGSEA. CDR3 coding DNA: TGCAGCGTTGAGCGGACAGTCCCATACAATGAGCAGTTCTTC. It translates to CSVERTVPYNEQFF.

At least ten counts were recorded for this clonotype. In nucleotides, the CDR3 is TGTGCCAGCAGCTTAGCAGTGAACACTGAAGCTTTCTTT. Protein: CASSLAVNTEAFF. The J gene is TRBJ1-1, the V gene TRBV11-1, with D unresolved. Germline assignment: CDR1 SGHAT and CDR2 FQDESV (reference sequence). CDR3 length: 13 amino acids. The V and J ends lost 0 bases and 0 bases respectively, with 2 bases between them.

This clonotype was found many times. The chain's CDR3 is CASSLFYENYGYTF. The CDR3 region has the DNA TGTGCCAGCAGCTTATTCTATGAAAACTATGGCTACACCTTC. The chain is built from TRBV7-2 and TRBJ1-2; D call uncertain. This CDR3 has 14 amino acids. V lost 2 bases and J lost 2, with 9 bases in between. The germline gives CDR1 SGHTA, CDR2 FQGNSA. Looking up the rest from reference TRBV7-2 and TRBJ1-2 gives the full variable domain: GAGVSQSPSNKVTEKGKDVELRCDPISGHTALYWYRQSLGQGLEFLIYFQGNSAPDKSGLPSDRFSAERTGGSVSTLTIQRTQQEDSAVYLCASSLFYENYGYTFGSGTRLTVV.

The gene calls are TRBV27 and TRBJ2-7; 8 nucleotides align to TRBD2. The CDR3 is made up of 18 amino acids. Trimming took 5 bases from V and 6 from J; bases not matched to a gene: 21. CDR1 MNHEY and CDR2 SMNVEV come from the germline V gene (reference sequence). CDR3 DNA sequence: TGTGCCAGCAGTAAACATACGCTAGCGGGCCCCGGGGGCCTCGAGCAGTACTTC. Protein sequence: CASSKHTLAGPGGLEQYF.

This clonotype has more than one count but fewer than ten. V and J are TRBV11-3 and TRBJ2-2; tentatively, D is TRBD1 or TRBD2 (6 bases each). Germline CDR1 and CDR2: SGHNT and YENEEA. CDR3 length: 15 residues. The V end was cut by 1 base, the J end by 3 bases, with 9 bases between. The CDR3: CASSLGGTHTGELFF. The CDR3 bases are TGTGCCAGCAGCTTAGGCGGGACACACACCGGGGAGCTGTTTTTT.

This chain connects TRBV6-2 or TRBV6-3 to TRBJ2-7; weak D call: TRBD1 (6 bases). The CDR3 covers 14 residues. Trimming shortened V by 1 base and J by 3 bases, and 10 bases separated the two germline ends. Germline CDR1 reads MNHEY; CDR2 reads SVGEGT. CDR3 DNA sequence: TGTGCCAGCAGTTACTTGGGGACACTCTACGAGCAGTACTTC. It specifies CASSYLGTLYEQYF.

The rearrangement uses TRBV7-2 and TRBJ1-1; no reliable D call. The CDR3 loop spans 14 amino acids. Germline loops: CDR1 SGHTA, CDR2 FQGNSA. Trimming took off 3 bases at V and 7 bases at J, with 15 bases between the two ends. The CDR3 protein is CASSFGMQAVEAFF. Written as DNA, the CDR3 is TGTGCCAGCAGCTTCGGTATGCAGGCCGTTGAAGCTTTCTTT.

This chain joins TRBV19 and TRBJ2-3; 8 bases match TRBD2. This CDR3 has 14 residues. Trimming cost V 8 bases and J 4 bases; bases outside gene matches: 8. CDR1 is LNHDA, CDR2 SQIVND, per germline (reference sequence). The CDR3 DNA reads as TGTGCCAGTGCGACTAGCGTATTCTCAGATACGCAGTATTTT. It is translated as CASATSVFSDTQYF.

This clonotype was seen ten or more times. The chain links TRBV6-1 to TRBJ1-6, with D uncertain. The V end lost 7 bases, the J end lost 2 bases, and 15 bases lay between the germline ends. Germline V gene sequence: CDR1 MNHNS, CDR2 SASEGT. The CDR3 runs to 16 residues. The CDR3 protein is CASKMGFSTYNSPLHF. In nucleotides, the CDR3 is TGTGCCAGCAAGATGGGGTTCTCAACCTATAATTCACCCCTCCACTTT.

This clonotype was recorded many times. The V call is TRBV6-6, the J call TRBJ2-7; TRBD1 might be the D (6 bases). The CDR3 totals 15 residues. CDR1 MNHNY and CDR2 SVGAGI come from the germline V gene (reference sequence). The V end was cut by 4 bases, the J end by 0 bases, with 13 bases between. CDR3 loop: CASSSGQSFSYEQYF. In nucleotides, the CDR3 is TGTGCCAGCAGTTCTGGACAGAGTTTCTCCTACGAGCAGTACTTC.

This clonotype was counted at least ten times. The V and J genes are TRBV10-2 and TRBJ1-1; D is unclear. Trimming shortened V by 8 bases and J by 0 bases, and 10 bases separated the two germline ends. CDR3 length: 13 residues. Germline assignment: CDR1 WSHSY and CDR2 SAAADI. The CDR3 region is CASCRLMNTEAFF. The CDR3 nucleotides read TGCGCCAGCTGTAGGCTCATGAACACTGAAGCTTTCTTT.

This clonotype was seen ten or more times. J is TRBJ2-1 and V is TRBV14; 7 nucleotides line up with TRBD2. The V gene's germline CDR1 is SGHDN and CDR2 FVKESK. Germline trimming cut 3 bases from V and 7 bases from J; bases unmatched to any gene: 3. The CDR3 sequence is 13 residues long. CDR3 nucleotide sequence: TGTGCCAGCAGCCAGAAACTAGCGAATGAGCAGTTCTTC. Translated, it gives CASSQKLANEQFF. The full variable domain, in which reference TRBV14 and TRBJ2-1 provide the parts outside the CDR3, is EAGVTQFPSHSVIEKGQTVTLRCDPISGHDNLYWYRRVMGKEIKFLLHFVKESKQDESGMPNNRFLAERTGGTYSTLKVQPAELEDSGVYFCASSQKLANEQFFGPGTRLTVL.

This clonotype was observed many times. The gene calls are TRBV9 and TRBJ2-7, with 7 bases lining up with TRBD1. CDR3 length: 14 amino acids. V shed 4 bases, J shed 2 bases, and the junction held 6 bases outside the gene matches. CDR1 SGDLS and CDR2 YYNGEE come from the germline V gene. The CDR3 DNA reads TGTGCCAGCAGCCCCCCACAGGGGCCCTACGAGCAGTACTTC. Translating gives CASSPPQGPYEQYF.

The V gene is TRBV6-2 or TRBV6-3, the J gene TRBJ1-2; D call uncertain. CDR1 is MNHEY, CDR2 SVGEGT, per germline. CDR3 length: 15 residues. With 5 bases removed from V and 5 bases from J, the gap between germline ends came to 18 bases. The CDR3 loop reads CASSRYSEPLYGYTF. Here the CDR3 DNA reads TGTGCCAGCAGTCGCTACAGCGAACCACTTTATGGCTACACCTTC.

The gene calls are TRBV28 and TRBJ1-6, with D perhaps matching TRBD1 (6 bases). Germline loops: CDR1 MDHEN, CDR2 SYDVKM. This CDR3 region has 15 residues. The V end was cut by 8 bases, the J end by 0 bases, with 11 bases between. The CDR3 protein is CASWTADSYNSPLHF. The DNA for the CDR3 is TGTGCCAGCTGGACAGCCGACTCCTATAATTCACCCCTCCACTTT.

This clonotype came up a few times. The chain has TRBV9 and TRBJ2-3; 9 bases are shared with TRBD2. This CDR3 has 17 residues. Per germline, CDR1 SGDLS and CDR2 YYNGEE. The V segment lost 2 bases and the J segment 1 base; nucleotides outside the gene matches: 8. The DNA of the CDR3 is TGTGCCAGCAGCGTGGGAAGCAGGACTAGCGGCACAGATACGCAGTATTTT. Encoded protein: CASSVGSRTSGTDTQYF.

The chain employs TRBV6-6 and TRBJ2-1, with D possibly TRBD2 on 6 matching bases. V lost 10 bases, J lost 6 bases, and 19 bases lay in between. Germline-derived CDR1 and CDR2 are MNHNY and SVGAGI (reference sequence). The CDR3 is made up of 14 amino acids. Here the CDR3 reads CATLTGVASNEQFF. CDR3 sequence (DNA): TGTGCCACTTTAACGGGAGTAGCAAGCAATGAGCAGTTCTTC.